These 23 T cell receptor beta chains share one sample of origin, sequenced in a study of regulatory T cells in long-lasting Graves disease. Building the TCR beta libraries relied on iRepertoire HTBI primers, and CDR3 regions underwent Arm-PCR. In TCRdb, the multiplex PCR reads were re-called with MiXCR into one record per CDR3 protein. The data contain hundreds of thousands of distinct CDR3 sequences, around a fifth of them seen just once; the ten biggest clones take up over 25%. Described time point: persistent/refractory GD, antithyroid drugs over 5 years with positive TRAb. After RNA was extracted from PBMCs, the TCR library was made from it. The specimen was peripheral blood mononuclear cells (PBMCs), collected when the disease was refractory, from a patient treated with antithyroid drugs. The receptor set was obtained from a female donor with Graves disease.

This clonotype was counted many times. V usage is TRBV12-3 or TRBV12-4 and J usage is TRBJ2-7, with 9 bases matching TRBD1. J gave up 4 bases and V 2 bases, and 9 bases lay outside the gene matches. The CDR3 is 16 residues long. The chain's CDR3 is CASSLRLGTGNYEQYF. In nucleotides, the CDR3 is TGTGCCAGCAGTTTAAGGTTAGGGACAGGGAATTACGAGCAGTACTTC.

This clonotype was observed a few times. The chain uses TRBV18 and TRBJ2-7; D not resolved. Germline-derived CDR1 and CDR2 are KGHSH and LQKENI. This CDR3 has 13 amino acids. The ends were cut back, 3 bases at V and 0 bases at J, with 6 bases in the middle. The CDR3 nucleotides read TGTGCCAGCTCACCGAAGTCCTCCTACGAGCAGTACTTC. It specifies CASSPKSSYEQYF.

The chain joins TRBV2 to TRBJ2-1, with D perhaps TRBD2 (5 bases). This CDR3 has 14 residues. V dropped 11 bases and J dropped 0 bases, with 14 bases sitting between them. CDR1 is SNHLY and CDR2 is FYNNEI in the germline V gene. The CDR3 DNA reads TGTGCCGGCAAAAGCGGAAGCTCCTACAATGAGCAGTTCTTC. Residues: CAGKSGSSYNEQFF.

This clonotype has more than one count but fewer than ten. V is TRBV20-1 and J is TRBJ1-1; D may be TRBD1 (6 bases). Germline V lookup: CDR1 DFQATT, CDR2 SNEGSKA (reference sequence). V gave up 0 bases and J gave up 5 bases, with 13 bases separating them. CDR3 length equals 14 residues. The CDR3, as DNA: TGCAGTGCTAGAGATGTCCGGGGGCAAACTGAAGCTTTCTTT. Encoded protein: CSARDVRGQTEAFF.

The CDR3 region is CASSQEWGHFRSYEQYF. Here the CDR3 DNA reads TGCGCCAGCAGCCAAGAGTGGGGGCACTTTCGGTCCTACGAGCAGTACTTC. This chain uses TRBV4-1 with TRBJ2-7; D perhaps matches TRBD1 (6 bases). The germline gives CDR1 MGHRA, CDR2 YSYEKL. The length of the CDR3 is 17 residues. Trimming stripped 0 bases from V and 1 base from J, with 16 bases between.

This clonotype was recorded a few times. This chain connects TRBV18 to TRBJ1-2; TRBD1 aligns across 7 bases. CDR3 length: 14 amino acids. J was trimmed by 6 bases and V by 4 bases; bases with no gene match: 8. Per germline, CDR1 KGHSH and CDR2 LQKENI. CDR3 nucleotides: TGTGCCAGCTCACGAACCGGTACAGGGGATGGCTACACCTTC. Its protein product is CASSRTGTGDGYTF.

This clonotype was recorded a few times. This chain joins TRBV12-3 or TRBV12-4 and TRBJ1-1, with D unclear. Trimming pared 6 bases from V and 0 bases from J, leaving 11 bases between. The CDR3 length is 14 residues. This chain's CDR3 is CASSSVNMNTEAFF. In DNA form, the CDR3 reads TGTGCCAGCAGCTCGGTTAATATGAACACTGAAGCTTTCTTT.

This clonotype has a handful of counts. CDR3: CASSPPSGRAHGQQYF. In DNA, the CDR3 is TGTGCCAGCAGCCCGCCTAGCGGGAGGGCGCACGGACAGCAGTACTTC. The rearrangement links TRBV2 to TRBJ2-7; 12 bases are a match to TRBD2. V was clipped by 6 bases and J by 8 bases; unmatched bases: 14. Germline CDR1 reads SNHLY; CDR2 reads FYNNEI. This CDR3 is 16 amino acids long.

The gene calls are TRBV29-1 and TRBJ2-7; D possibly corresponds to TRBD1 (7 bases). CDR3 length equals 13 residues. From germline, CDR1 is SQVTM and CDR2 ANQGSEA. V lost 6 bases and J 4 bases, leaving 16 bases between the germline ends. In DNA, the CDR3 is TGCAGCGTGCATACAGGGGACTCATACGAGCAGTACTTC. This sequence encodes CSVHTGDSYEQYF.

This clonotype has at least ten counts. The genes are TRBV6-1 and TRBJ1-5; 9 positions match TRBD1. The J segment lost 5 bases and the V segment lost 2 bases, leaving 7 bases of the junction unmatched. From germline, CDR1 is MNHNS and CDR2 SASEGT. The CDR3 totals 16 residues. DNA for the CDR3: TGTGCCAGCAGTGAACGCCCGGGACAGGGTTATCAGCCCCAGCATTTT. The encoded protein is CASSERPGQGYQPQHF.

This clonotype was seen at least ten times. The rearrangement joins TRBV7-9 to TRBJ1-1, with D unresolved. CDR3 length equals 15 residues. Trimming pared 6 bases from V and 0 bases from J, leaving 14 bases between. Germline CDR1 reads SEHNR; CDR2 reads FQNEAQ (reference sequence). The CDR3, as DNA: TGTGCCAGCAGTTCTCAGGTGCCCATGAACACTGAAGCTTTCTTT. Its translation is CASSSQVPMNTEAFF.

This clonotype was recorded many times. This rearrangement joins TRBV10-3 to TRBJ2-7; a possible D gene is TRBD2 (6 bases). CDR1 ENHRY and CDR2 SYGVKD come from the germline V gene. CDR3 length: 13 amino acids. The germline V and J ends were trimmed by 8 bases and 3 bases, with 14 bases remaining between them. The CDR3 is CAIQGHGSYEQYF. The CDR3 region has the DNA TGTGCCATCCAAGGACACGGGAGCTACGAGCAGTACTTC.

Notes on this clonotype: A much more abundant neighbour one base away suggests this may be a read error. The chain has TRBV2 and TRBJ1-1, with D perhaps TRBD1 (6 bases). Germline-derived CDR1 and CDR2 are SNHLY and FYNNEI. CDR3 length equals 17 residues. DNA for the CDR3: TGTGCCAGCAGCCCCGAACCCGGGGGCGCTGGAAACACTGGAGCTTTCTTT. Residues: CASSPEPGGAGNTGAFF.

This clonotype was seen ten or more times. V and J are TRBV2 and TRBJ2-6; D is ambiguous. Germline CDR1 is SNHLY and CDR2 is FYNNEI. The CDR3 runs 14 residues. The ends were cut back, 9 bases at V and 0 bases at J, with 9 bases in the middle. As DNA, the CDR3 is TGTGCCAGTTCCCTGATCTCTGGGGCCAACGTCCTGACTTTC. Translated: CASSLISGANVLTF.

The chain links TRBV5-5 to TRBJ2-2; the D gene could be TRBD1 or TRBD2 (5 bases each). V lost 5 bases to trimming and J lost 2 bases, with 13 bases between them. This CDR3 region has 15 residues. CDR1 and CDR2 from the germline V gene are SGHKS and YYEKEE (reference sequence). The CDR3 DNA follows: TGTGCCAGCAGTTTAGGGACGTCCAACACCGGGGAGCTGTTTTTT. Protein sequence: CASSLGTSNTGELFF.

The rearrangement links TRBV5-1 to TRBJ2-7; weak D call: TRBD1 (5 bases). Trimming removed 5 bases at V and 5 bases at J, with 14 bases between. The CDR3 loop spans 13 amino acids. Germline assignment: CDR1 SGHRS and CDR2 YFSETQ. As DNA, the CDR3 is TGCGCCAGCAGGCCGGACAAGGGGAACGAGCAGTACTTC. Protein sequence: CASRPDKGNEQYF.

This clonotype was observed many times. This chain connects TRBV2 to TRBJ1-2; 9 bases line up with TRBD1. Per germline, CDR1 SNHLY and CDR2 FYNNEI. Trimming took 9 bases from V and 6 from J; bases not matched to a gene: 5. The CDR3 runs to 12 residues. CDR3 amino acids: CASPGQGNGYTF. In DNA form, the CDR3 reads TGTGCCAGTCCGGGACAGGGAAATGGCTACACCTTC.

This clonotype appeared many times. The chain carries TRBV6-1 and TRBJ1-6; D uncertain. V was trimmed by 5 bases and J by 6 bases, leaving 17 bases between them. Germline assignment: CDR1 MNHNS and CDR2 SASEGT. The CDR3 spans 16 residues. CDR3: CASSRPGVGLNSPLHF. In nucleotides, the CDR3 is TGTGCCAGCAGTCGCCCTGGGGTAGGGCTTAATTCACCCCTCCACTTT.

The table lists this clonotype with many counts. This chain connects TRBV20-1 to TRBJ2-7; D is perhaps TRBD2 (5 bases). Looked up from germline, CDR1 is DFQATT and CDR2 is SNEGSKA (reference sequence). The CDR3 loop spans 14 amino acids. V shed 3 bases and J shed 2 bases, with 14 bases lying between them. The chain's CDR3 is CSASTGGRTYEQYF. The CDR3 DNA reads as TGCAGTGCTAGTACTGGCGGGCGAACCTACGAGCAGTACTTC.

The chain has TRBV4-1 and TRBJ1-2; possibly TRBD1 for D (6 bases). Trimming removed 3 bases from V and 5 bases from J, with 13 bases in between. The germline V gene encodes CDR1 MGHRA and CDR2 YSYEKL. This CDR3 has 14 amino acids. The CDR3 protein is CASSHKFTGYGYTF. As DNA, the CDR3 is TGCGCCAGCAGCCACAAGTTTACAGGGTATGGCTACACCTTC.

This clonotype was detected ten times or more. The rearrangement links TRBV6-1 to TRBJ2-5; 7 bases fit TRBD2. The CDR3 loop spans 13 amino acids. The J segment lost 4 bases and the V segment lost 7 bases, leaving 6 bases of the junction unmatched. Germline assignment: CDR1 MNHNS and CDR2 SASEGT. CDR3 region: CASTPGGSETQYF. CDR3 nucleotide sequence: TGTGCCAGCACCCCGGGGGGTTCAGAGACCCAGTACTTC.

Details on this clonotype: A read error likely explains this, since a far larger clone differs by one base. The DNA of the CDR3 is TGTGCCAGCAGCTTAGCGGGAGTGAACACTGAAGCTTTCTTT. It specifies CASSLAGVNTEAFF. The chain combines TRBV7-6 with TRBJ1-1; D gene ambiguous. The germline V gene encodes CDR1 SGHVS and CDR2 FNYEAQ. This CDR3 comprises 14 residues. Between the trimmed V and J ends, which lost 0 bases and 0 bases, there was a span of 5 bases.

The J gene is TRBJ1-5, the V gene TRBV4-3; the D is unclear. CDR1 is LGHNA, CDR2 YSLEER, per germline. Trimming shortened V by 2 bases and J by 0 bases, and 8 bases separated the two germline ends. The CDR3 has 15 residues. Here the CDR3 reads CASSQRGDSNQPQHF. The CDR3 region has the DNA TGCGCCAGCAGCCAACGGGGAGATAGCAATCAGCCCCAGCATTTT.